This entry lists 29 T cell receptor beta chains sequenced from one sample in a study of PD-L1 blockade in urothelial cancer. Specified time point: pretreatment peripheral blood. Some clones are missing from TCRdb's copy, which holds only in-frame ones; the method was immunoSEQ multiplex PCR. This table holds 45,000 or so clones, roughly 84% found once. This specimen consisted of PBMCs, obtained around atezolizumab (anti-PD-L1) treatment. Receptors were obtained from a donor over 35 with urothelial cancer.

The V and J genes are TRBV7-8 and TRBJ1-1, with no clear D. V shed 1 base and J shed 1 base, with 7 bases lying between them. Germline lookup yields CDR1 SGHVS and CDR2 FQNEAQ. This CDR3 region has 14 residues. The CDR3 loop reads CASSLGPSNTEAFF. In nucleotides, the CDR3 is TGTGCCAGCAGCTTAGGGCCGTCGAACACTGAAGCTTTCTTT.

V usage is TRBV7-2 and J usage is TRBJ2-7; 10 bases align to TRBD2. The length of the CDR3 is 17 residues. V lost 5 bases and J lost 2; bases outside the gene matches: 12. Germline lookup yields CDR1 SGHTA and CDR2 FQGNSA. Written as DNA, the CDR3 is TGTGCCAGCAGCCCCCCAACGTTAGCGGGAGGTCCCTACGAGCAGTACTTC. This translates into CASSPPTLAGGPYEQYF.

V usage is TRBV18 and J usage is TRBJ1-5; D not certain. The V and J ends lost 0 bases and 0 bases respectively, with 21 bases between them. This CDR3 has 20 residues. Germline values: CDR1 KGHSH, CDR2 LQKENI. DNA for the CDR3: TGTGCCAGCTCACCACCCCTTCCGGGTAACGACGTCTATAGCAATCAGCCCCAGCATTTT. It is translated as CASSPPLPGNDVYSNQPQHF. Drawing the rest from reference TRBV18 and TRBJ1-5, the complete variable domain is NAGVMQNPRHLVRRRGQEARLRCSPMKGHSHVYWYRQLPEEGLKFMVYLQKENIIDESGMPKERFSAEFPKEGPSILRIQQVVRGDSAAYFCASSPPLPGNDVYSNQPQHFGDGTRLSIL.

In its sample, this clone was seen once. The chain recombines TRBV7-8 with TRBJ2-1; 8 positions agree with TRBD2. Germline V gives CDR1 SGHVS, CDR2 FQNEAQ. J was trimmed by 6 bases and V by 2 bases; bases with no gene match: 3. This CDR3 spans 14 amino acids. The CDR3 DNA follows: TGTGCCAGCAGCTTACTCGGGACTAGCAATGAGCAGTTCTTC. Translating it yields CASSLLGTSNEQFF.

The V gene is TRBV4-1, the J gene TRBJ2-7; D unresolved. The V gene lost 0 bases and the J gene lost 6 bases, with 12 bases spanning the gap. From germline, CDR1 is MGHRA and CDR2 YSYEKL. This CDR3 comprises 14 residues. In nucleotides, the CDR3 is TGCGCCAGCAGCCAAGAGATGGTCCCGGGCGAGCAGTACTTC. Translation: CASSQEMVPGEQYF.

V usage is TRBV6-5 and J usage is TRBJ1-1; D gene uncertain. The V end lost 2 bases, the J end lost 4 bases, and 17 bases lay between the germline ends. The CDR3 covers 16 residues. Germline CDR1 reads MNHEY; CDR2 reads SVGAGI. CDR3 sequence (DNA): TGTGCCAGCAGTTACGCTGGACTGAATTTGGGCACTGAAGCTTTCTTT. This sequence encodes CASSYAGLNLGTEAFF.

The chain is built from TRBV9 and TRBJ2-6; no firm D call. The V end was cut by 3 bases, the J end by 0 bases, with 7 bases between. CDR3 length equals 15 residues. Germline V gives CDR1 SGDLS, CDR2 YYNGEE. The chain's CDR3 is CASSGGGSGANVLTF. CDR3 nucleotide sequence: TGTGCCAGCAGCGGAGGCGGCTCTGGGGCCAACGTCCTGACTTTC. The full variable domain, its missing parts supplied by reference TRBV9 and TRBJ2-6, is DSGVTQTPKHLITATGQRVTLRCSPRSGDLSVYWYQQSLDQGLQFLIQYYNGEERAKGNILERFSAQQFPDLHSELNLSSLELGDSALYFCASSGGGSGANVLTFGAGSRLTVL.

This clone was picked up one time. The rearrangement joins TRBV11-2 to TRBJ2-7; 11 positions agree with TRBD2. Germline V CDR1 and CDR2: SGHAT, FQNNGV. After removal of 8 bases from V and 2 bases from J, the junction contained 14 bases not matched to a gene. The CDR3 consists of 17 residues. CDR3 residues: CASRLLLAGGLAYEQYF. As DNA, the CDR3 is TGTGCCAGCCGGCTGTTGTTAGCGGGAGGGTTGGCCTACGAGCAGTACTTC. The full variable domain, with the rest looked up from reference TRBV11-2 and TRBJ2-7, is EAGVAQSPRYKIIEKRQSVAFWCNPISGHATLYWYQQILGQGPKLLIQFQNNGVVDDSQLPKDRFSAERLKGVDSTLKIQPAKLEDSAVYLCASRLLLAGGLAYEQYFGPGTRLTVT.

The chain combines TRBV7-6 with TRBJ1-2; D possibly corresponds to TRBD1 (5 bases). The CDR3 is 16 residues long. V was clipped by 6 bases and J by 1 base, with 18 bases between them. CDR1 and CDR2 from the germline V gene are SGHVS and FNYEAQ. CDR3 sequence reads: CASSPNRPPNNYGYTF. Here the CDR3 DNA reads TGTGCCAGCAGTCCCAACAGGCCCCCAAATAACTATGGCTACACCTTC.

The CDR3 region is CASSQGGTPRPGELFF. In nucleotides, the CDR3 is TGCGCCAGCAGCCAAGGCGGGACCCCTCGACCGGGGGAGCTGTTTTTT. The chain has TRBV4-1 and TRBJ2-2; D may be TRBD2 (6 bases). CDR3 length equals 16 residues. Germline-derived CDR1 and CDR2 are MGHRA and YSYEKL. The V and J ends lost 1 base and 8 bases respectively, with 17 bases between them.

This chain joins TRBV7-2 and TRBJ2-2; D call uncertain. CDR1 is SGHTA, CDR2 FQGNSA, per germline. The CDR3 consists of 16 residues. Trimming removed 5 bases at V and 0 bases at J, with 13 bases between. The CDR3: CASSTRTFANTGELFF. In DNA form, the CDR3 reads TGTGCCAGCAGCACACGAACGTTCGCGAACACCGGGGAGCTGTTTTTT.

The chain carries TRBV28 and TRBJ2-7; D is uncertain. CDR1 is MDHEN, CDR2 SYDVKM, per germline. Trimming shortened V by 6 bases and J by 2 bases, and 14 bases separated the two germline ends. CDR3 length: 14 amino acids. The CDR3 loop is CASRPSTSTYEQYF. The DNA of the CDR3 is TGTGCCAGCAGGCCAAGCACGAGTACCTACGAGCAGTACTTC.

The rearrangement joins TRBV29-1 to TRBJ1-2; possible D gene TRBD1, 5 bases. CDR1 is SQVTM and CDR2 is ANQGSEA in the germline V gene. Trimming stripped 7 bases from V and 2 bases from J, with 14 bases between. The CDR3 totals 13 residues. CDR3 nucleotide sequence: TGCAGCGCTCTCCCGACAGAGAACTATGGCTACACCTTC. It is translated as CSALPTENYGYTF.

The V gene is TRBV4-1, the J gene TRBJ2-7; 9 bases are shared with TRBD1. There are 16 residues in the CDR3. CDR1 is MGHRA, CDR2 YSYEKL, per germline. V lost 0 bases to trimming and J lost 7 bases; unmatched junction nucleotides: 10. The CDR3 reads CASSQDLGTGRWEQYF. CDR3 DNA sequence: TGCGCCAGCAGCCAAGATTTGGGGACAGGGCGCTGGGAGCAGTACTTC.

The chain has TRBV7-3 and TRBJ2-1, with a tentative D call TRBD1 (5 bases). CDR3 length equals 14 residues. V shed 5 bases and J shed 5 bases, with 13 bases lying between them. Germline V lookup: CDR1 SGHTA, CDR2 FQGTGA. In DNA form, the CDR3 reads TGTGCCAGCAGCCCACAGACAGTCAACAATGAGCAGTTCTTC. It is translated as CASSPQTVNNEQFF.

The V and J genes are TRBV19 and TRBJ1-5; TRBD1 might be the D (5 bases). The CDR3 runs 16 residues. Trimming removed 6 bases at V and 2 bases at J, with 17 bases between. Germline V gene lookup returns CDR1 LNHDA and CDR2 SQIVND (reference sequence). This CDR3 is CASSPRQRQGNQPQHF. The CDR3 nucleotides are TGTGCCAGTAGCCCTCGACAGAGGCAGGGCAATCAGCCCCAGCATTTT. The full variable domain, rest sourced from reference TRBV19 and TRBJ1-5, is DGGITQSPKYLFRKEGQNVTLSCEQNLNHDAMYWYRQDPGQGLRLIYYSQIVNDFQKGDIAEGYSVSREKKESFPLTVTSAQKNPTAFYLCASSPRQRQGNQPQHFGDGTRLSIL.

The CDR3: CASSPGRASATYNEQFF. DNA for the CDR3: TGTGCCAGCAGCCCTGGGAGAGCTAGCGCCACCTACAATGAGCAGTTCTTC. The chain carries TRBV11-3 and TRBJ2-1; weak D call: TRBD2 (6 bases). The V end was cut by 5 bases, the J end by 2 bases, with 19 bases between. Germline V gene data show CDR1 as SGHNT and CDR2 as YENEEA. The CDR3 totals 17 residues.

The chain carries TRBV30 and TRBJ1-6; 9 positions agree with TRBD1. Germline-derived CDR1 and CDR2 are GTSNPN and SVGIG (reference sequence). The V gene end was trimmed by 8 bases and the J gene end by 5 bases; junction bases not matched to a gene: 7. The CDR3 loop spans 14 amino acids. CDR3 coding DNA: TGTGCCGGAAACAGGGGGCCCGATAATTCACCCCTCCACTTT. Its protein product is CAGNRGPDNSPLHF.

The chain employs TRBV5-4 and TRBJ2-3; D perhaps matches TRBD2 (5 bases). Trimming left V 2 bases short and J 0 bases short, with 13 bases between. Germline lookup yields CDR1 SGHNT and CDR2 YYREEE (reference sequence). CDR3 length: 16 residues. This chain's CDR3 is CASSFGLPLSTDTQYF. The CDR3 nucleotides read TGTGCCAGCAGCTTTGGACTGCCACTTAGCACAGATACGCAGTATTTT.

J is TRBJ1-4 and V is TRBV7-9; no firm D call. The CDR3 is made up of 14 amino acids. V was clipped by 3 bases and J by 6 bases, with 11 bases between them. Germline V CDR1 and CDR2: SEHNR, FQNEAQ (reference sequence). The CDR3 sequence is CASSLRDGDEKLFF. CDR3 nucleotide sequence: TGTGCCAGCAGCTTGCGGGATGGAGATGAAAAACTGTTTTTT.

The V gene is TRBV5-1, the J gene TRBJ2-3; 7 bases align to TRBD2. This CDR3 contains 15 residues. V dropped 4 bases and J dropped 2; count of bases not matched to a gene: 7. CDR1 is SGHRS and CDR2 is YFSETQ in the germline V gene. CDR3 residues: CASSPTLAPTDTQYF. CDR3 DNA sequence: TGCGCCAGCAGCCCGACACTAGCGCCCACAGATACGCAGTATTTT. The complete variable domain, with remaining parts taken from reference TRBV5-1 and TRBJ2-3, reads KAGVTQTPRYLIKTRGQQVTLSCSPISGHRSVSWYQQTPGQGLQFLFEYFSETQRNKGNFPGRFSGRQFSNSRSEMNVSTLELGDSALYLCASSPTLAPTDTQYFGPGTRLTVL.

The CDR3 loop reads CASRDRNNEKLFF. In DNA, the CDR3 is TGTGCCAGTAGGGACAGGAACAATGAAAAACTGTTTTTT. The V and J genes are TRBV19 and TRBJ1-4; 7 bases align to TRBD1. Germline V gene data show CDR1 as LNHDA and CDR2 as SQIVND (reference sequence). The CDR3 is made up of 13 amino acids. V lost 6 bases, J lost 5 bases, and 3 bases stayed unmatched.

In this sample, this clone turned up once. J is TRBJ1-3 and V is TRBV19; possibly TRBD1 for D (5 bases). CDR3 length equals 14 residues. Germline V gives CDR1 LNHDA, CDR2 SQIVND (reference sequence). Trimming shortened V by 7 bases and J by 4 bases, and 14 bases separated the two germline ends. CDR3 protein: CASNPDSAGNTIYF. CDR3 sequence (DNA): TGTGCCAGTAACCCCGACAGTGCGGGAAACACCATATATTTT.

This clone has only a few counts. The CDR3 nucleotides read TGTGCCAGCAGTGAGGCGGGAGGTGGCACCGGGGAGCTGTTTTTT. Its protein product is CASSEAGGGTGELFF. The rearrangement links TRBV6-4 to TRBJ2-2, with 8 positions matching TRBD2. The germline gives CDR1 MRHNA, CDR2 SNTAGT. V trimming: 3 bases; J trimming: 4 bases; junction bases outside the gene matches: 4. The CDR3 length is 15 residues.

The chain combines TRBV6-5 with TRBJ2-4; no clear D gene. The germline gives CDR1 MNHEY, CDR2 SVGAGI. The CDR3 extends over 11 amino acids. Between the trimmed V and J ends, which lost 7 bases and 14 bases, there was a span of 15 bases. Written as DNA, the CDR3 is TGTGCCAGCACCAACGGCGGCACCGAGTACTTC. This translates into CASTNGGTEYF.

The chain carries TRBV29-1 and TRBJ2-5, with 7 nucleotides matching TRBD1. The V gene's germline CDR1 is SQVTM and CDR2 ANQGSEA. This CDR3 comprises 14 residues. The junction had 8 bases not matched to a gene; V was cut back by 6 bases and J by 1 base. The DNA of the CDR3 is TGCAGCGTCCGGGGACAGAACCTCCAAGAGACCCAGTACTTC. Its translation is CSVRGQNLQETQYF.

This clone was counted only a few times. The rearrangement joins TRBV10-3 to TRBJ2-1; no firm D call. Germline CDR1 ENHRY, CDR2 SYGVKD. V dropped 0 bases and J dropped 4 bases, with 7 bases sitting between them. The CDR3 runs 14 residues. The CDR3 DNA reads as TGTGCCATCAGTGAGTCGACTCGGTACAATGAGCAGTTCTTC. Residues: CAISESTRYNEQFF.

The chain links TRBV28 to TRBJ2-3, with 8 nucleotides matching TRBD2. This CDR3 is built from 15 residues. Trimming cost V 5 bases and J 6 bases; bases outside gene matches: 10. CDR1 and CDR2 from the germline V gene are MDHEN and SYDVKM. The CDR3 nucleotides read TGTGCCAGCAGTCCCAGCGGGAGCCTCGGGGATACGCAGTATTTT. Amino acids: CASSPSGSLGDTQYF.

The chain combines TRBV27 with TRBJ2-7, with 12 bases aligning to TRBD2. This CDR3 has 16 residues. CDR1 and CDR2 (germline): MNHEY, SMNVEV (reference sequence). The V segment lost 4 bases and the J segment 6 bases; nucleotides outside the gene matches: 10. CDR3 in amino acids: CASSSGSSGRAGEQYF. The CDR3, as DNA: TGTGCCAGCAGTTCGGGGTCTAGCGGGAGGGCCGGCGAGCAGTACTTC.